This T cell receptor (beta chain) was obtained from a study of cytomegalovirus exposure and HLA in healthy donors. The CDR3 spans 13 residues. CDR1 and CDR2 from the germline V gene are SGDLS and YYNGEE. Trimming shortened V by 0 bases and J by 11 bases, and 14 bases separated the two germline ends. PCR primers comprised 60 Vbeta and 13 Jbeta primers. TCRdb keeps only in-frame clones here, not all; method: immunoSEQ multiplex PCR. Recorded here are 100,000 to 150,000 clones; the top ten clones represent roughly 2.5%. Turning to this clone: The antigen is unknown.

Study-level results: TCR beta V- and J-gene trimming was later associated with a missense DCLRE1C variant. Excluded were some V segments that proved indistinguishable, including TRBV6-2 and TRBV6-3.

Sequenced: PBMCs. The origin of this receptor is a man between 25 and 39 years old in good health and CMV-seronegative. The V call is TRBV9, the J call TRBJ1-1; D is unclear. In nucleotides, the CDR3 is TGTGCCAGCAGCGTAGGGAGGGCCGACGGGGCTTTCTTT. Its protein product is CASSVGRADGAFF.